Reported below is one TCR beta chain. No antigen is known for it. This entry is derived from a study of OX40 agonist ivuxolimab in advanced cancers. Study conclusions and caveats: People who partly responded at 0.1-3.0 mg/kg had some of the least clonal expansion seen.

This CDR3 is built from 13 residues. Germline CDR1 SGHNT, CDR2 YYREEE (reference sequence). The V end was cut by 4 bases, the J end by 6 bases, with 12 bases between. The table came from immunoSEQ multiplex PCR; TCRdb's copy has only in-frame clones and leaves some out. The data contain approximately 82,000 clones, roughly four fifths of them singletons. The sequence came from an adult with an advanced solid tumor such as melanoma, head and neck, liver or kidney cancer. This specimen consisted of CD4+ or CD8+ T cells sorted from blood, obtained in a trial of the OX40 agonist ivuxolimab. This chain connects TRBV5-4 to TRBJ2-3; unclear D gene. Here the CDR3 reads CASSIPRVDTQYF. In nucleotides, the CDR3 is TGTGCCAGCAGCATCCCCCGGGTGGATACGCAGTATTTT. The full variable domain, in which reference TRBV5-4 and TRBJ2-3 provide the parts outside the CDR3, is ETGVTQSPTHLIKTRGQQVTLRCSSQSGHNTVSWYQQALGQGPQFIFQYYREEENGRGNFPPRFSGLQFPNYSSELNVNALELDDSALYLCASSIPRVDTQYFGPGTRLTVL.